The clone carrying this TCR beta chain came up once. Participant ages covered about 18 to 95 years across 24 US areas. Participants' own reports of clinical history determined their cohort assignment. The sample originates from a study of blood T cell repertoires in COVID-19. Study background: Samples taken during acute and convalescent COVID-19 were collected in the United States, Italy and Spain. In each case, the material was cDNA or gDNA derived from T cells, B-cell-depleted T cells, or PBMCs.

J gave up 0 bases and V 4 bases, and 1 base lay outside the gene matches. The length of the CDR3 is 15 residues. Per germline, CDR1 KGHSH and CDR2 LQKENI. Here immunoSEQ multiplex PCR was the method, and the copy in TCRdb shows in-frame clones only, minus some. The table lists approximately 320,000 clones, about 92% of them singletons. The clonotype originates from a man in his 60s who had recovered from COVID-19. What was sequenced was PBMCs or T cells enriched from blood (not recorded which). The rearrangement links TRBV18 to TRBJ1-5, with 9 bases aligning to TRBD1. CDR3 protein: CASSRGQGSNQPQHF. The CDR3 nucleotides are TGTGCCAGCTCACGGGGACAGGGTAGCAATCAGCCCCAGCATTTT.